Sequencing of this T cell receptor (beta chain) was carried out in a study of identical twins. Trimming left V 4 bases short and J 7 bases short, with 13 bases between. This CDR3 contains 13 residues. Germline V gives CDR1 ENHRY, CDR2 SYGVKD. Unique molecular identifiers were in the cDNA, with template-switch universal primer binding. TCRdb fed the 5' RACE reads into MiXCR, producing one record per CDR3 protein. The sample records 420,000 or so distinct CDR3 sequences, approximately 18% being singletons. The chain links TRBV10-3 to TRBJ1-1; tentatively, D is TRBD1 (5 bases). The receptor comes from a middle-aged man in good health. The sequencing sample was made of naive T cells sorted from blood. Here the CDR3 DNA reads TGTGCCATCAGTGCACGGGGGAGGATTGAAGCTTTCTTT. It translates to CAISARGRIEAFF.